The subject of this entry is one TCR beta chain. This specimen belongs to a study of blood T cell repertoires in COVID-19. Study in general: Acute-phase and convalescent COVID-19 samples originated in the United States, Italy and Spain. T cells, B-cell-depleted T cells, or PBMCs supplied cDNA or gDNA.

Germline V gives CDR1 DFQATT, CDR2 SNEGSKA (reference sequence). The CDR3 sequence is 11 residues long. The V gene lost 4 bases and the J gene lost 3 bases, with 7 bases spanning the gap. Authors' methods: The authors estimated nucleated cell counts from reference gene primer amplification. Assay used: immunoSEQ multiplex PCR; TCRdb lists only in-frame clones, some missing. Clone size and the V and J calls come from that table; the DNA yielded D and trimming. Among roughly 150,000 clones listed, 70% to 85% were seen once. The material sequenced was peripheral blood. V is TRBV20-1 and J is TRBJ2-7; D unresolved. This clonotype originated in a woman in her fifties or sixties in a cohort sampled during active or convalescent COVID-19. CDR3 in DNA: TGCAGTGCTATAGTTAACTACGAGCAGTACTTC. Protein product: CSAIVNYEQYF.